Sequencing of this TCR beta chain was carried out in a study of T cell repertoires in aging, cancer and after chemotherapy. Regarding the study as a whole: No conclusions about immunological memory after chemotherapy can be drawn from the repertoire data. In healthy donors, age-related TCR diversity loss mainly reflected lost richness.

Relative to its sample, this clonotype is medium-sized. Its antigen is undetermined. Amplification of TCR beta used genomic DNA extracted from peripheral blood. The CDR3 length is 16 residues. V was cut by 1 base and J by 4 bases, with 11 bases left in between. The germline gives CDR1 MNHEY, CDR2 SMNVEV (reference sequence). A mixed TRB-A/B primer pool amplified rearranged TRB by multiplex touch-down PCR. TCRdb recomputed calls from the multiplex PCR reads with MiXCR, one row per CDR3 protein. In the table there are around 13,000 distinct CDR3 sequences, 21% of which are singletons. This TCR was sampled from a human donor in good health. The V gene is TRBV27, the J gene TRBJ2-6; D possibly corresponds to TRBD1 (5 bases). The sequenced material came from blood. CDR3 in amino acids: CASSLLGRVGANVLTF. The CDR3 nucleotides read TGTGCCAGCAGTTTATTAGGCAGGGTAGGGGCCAACGTCCTGACTTTC.